The T cell receptor (beta chain) under discussion was sequenced for a study of T cell responses to AZD1222 COVID-19 vaccine (dated by TCRdb to the early 2020s). Regarding the complete study: A total of 233 trial participants underwent TCR sequencing, of whom more than 200 had received two doses of AZD1222 and around 25 had received two doses of the MenACWY control vaccine. Trial participants were enrolled by age into subgroups of 18-55, 56-69 and 70-plus years, and about 150, 27 and 61 TCR-sequenced participants, respectively, were included in these subgroups.

Here is what the overall study found, with its caveats: A significant rise in spike-specific TCR breadth and depth was observed after two AZD1222 doses relative to day 0 and relative to MenACWY recipients. CD4 TCRs associated with the vaccine covered the entire spike protein, and the dominant responses were in regions 160-218 and 743-854. Reportedly, almost half of the unique spike-specific TCRs recognized epitopes lying outside the regions that are mutated in the B.1.351 and B.1.1.7 variants. Conclusions about previously exposed vaccinees are limited, since just 5 to 7 AZD1222 recipients were seropositive for SARS-CoV-2 at baseline. In the small 56-69-year group, the increase in depth fell short of significance, most likely because of low power. No day 14 peak-response samples were available, so repertoires were characterized only after the peak T cell response. Most participants were white British and females outnumbered males, and the authors suggested that clonal diversity may have been underestimated.

As for this clone: Its antigen is unknown. Base qualities are not at hand, and no much larger clone is one base apart.

The germline V gene provides CDR1 SGHRS and CDR2 YFSETQ. The germline ends are 18 bases apart after V is trimmed by 4 bases and J by 4 bases. The CDR3, cysteine through phenylalanine, is 16 amino acids long. The CDR3 DNA has 48 bases and is translated from base 1. The time point tag for this specimen amounts to: about 28 days (+/-7) after the second vaccine dose. AZD1222 recipients with second doses at about 4 weeks or about 12 weeks were pooled, because spike-specific TCR depth and breadth did not differ between schedules. Samples from vaccinated people were obtained from the UK trials COV001 and COV002, which included a single-blind randomized controlled phase 2/3 trial of AZD1222 (ChAdOx1 nCoV-19) in healthy adults. For TCRbeta chain sequencing, PBMC samples were collected from trial participants at day 0 and at day 28 after the second dose. The CDR3 regions of human TCRbeta chains were analyzed by immunosequencing. In the authors' own workflow: Repertoire TCRs were matched against a reference library of SARS-CoV-2-specific TCRs generated with the MIRA antigen-specificity platform. Breadth was defined as the fraction of unique TCRs that were SARS-CoV-2-associated. Depth was defined as the fraction of total T cells that were SARS-CoV-2-associated. Each spike-specific TCR was assigned to its reactive spike region and to a CD4 or CD8 class using the MIRA data. Log10-transformed breadth and depth values were compared by one-way ANOVA with Sidak's multiple comparisons tests. TCRdb stores this immuneACCESS table with in-frame sequences only. Part of the clones is absent; in the studies checked, under half of the shortfall reflects unresolved V genes, and no reason is known for the rest. D and trimming come from the DNA, and the V and J calls and clone size come from that table. Recorded for this sample are fewer than 150,000 clones; approximately 86% of them occurred a single time. Of the sample, roughly 5.2% falls within the top ten clones.

The sequence derives from an adult who received the AZD1222 COVID-19 vaccine. The V and J genes are TRBV5-1 and TRBJ1-5; the D gene remains uncertain. The sample in question was peripheral blood, obtained 28 days after the second AZD1222 dose. The nucleotides are TGCGCCAGCAGCCCGGACGGGGTTAGTTTTAATCAGCCCCAGCATTTT. Translated, it gives CASSPDGVSFNQPQHF.